These T cell receptor beta chains were read from a single sample in a study of blood T cell repertoires in COVID-19. TCRdb's copy holds only in-frame clones and misses some; the assay was immunoSEQ multiplex PCR. The profile shows 200,000 to 300,000 clones, 85% of them singletons. Source material: PBMCs or T cells enriched from blood (not recorded which). All receptors derive from a woman between 45 and 60 years old with acute COVID-19. Both conserved end residues are part of each CDR3. A D gene is named only where the DNA matches it firmly.

v_call: TRBV10-3
cdr3_length: 14
d_call: TRBD1
cdr3_aa: CAIRDRPSYEGYTF

v_call: TRBV5-1
cdr3_length: 15
d_call: NA
cdr3_aa: CASSSTGLANTEAFF

v_call: TRBV12-5
cdr3_length: 11
d_call: NA
cdr3_aa: CASVRDYEQYF

v_call: TRBV11-2
cdr3_length: 14
d_call: NA
cdr3_aa: CASSPSGFGYGYTF

v_call: TRBV19
cdr3_length: 16
d_call: TRBD1
cdr3_aa: CASSIGQGAPATEAFF

v_call: TRBV4-2
cdr3_length: 18
d_call: TRBD1
cdr3_aa: CASSQDSGRGRGNYGYTF

v_call: TRBV30
cdr3_length: 14
d_call: TRBD1
cdr3_aa: CASIPSGGNTEAFF

v_call: TRBV6-6
cdr3_length: 14
d_call: NA
cdr3_aa: CASKEMGGNQPQHF

v_call: TRBV7-2
cdr3_length: 15
d_call: NA
cdr3_aa: CASSLLARGSSPLHF

v_call: TRBV11-2
cdr3_length: 17
d_call: TRBD1
cdr3_aa: CASSLIPRTGNTGELFF

v_call: TRBV2
cdr3_length: 15
d_call: TRBD1
cdr3_aa: CASSEGGTGAYEQYF

v_call: TRBV5-1
cdr3_length: 14
d_call: NA
cdr3_aa: CASSSVPGQREQYF

v_call: TRBV6-2/TRBV6-3
cdr3_length: 19
d_call: TRBD2
cdr3_aa: CASSYPQGGGARSYNEQFF

v_call: TRBV19
cdr3_length: 16
d_call: TRBD2
cdr3_aa: CASREEASGGVDEQFF

v_call: TRBV5-1
cdr3_length: 15
d_call: NA
cdr3_aa: CASSLSQGHTGELFF

v_call: TRBV19
cdr3_length: 16
d_call: TRBD1
cdr3_aa: CASSMGQGVQNTEAFF

v_call: TRBV5-1
cdr3_length: 14
d_call: NA
cdr3_aa: CASSWAVGVAEAFF

v_call: TRBV7-2
cdr3_length: 14
d_call: TRBD1
cdr3_aa: CASSPGTENYGYTF

v_call: TRBV5-4
cdr3_length: 12
d_call: NA
cdr3_aa: CASSSARETQYF

v_call: TRBV9
cdr3_length: 17
d_call: TRBD1
cdr3_aa: CASSVWGRGRGNEKLFF

v_call: TRBV11-2
cdr3_length: 15
d_call: NA
cdr3_aa: CASSSLGGPADTQYF

v_call: TRBV5-6
cdr3_length: 15
d_call: TRBD2
cdr3_aa: CASSDGGARNNEQFF

v_call: TRBV20-1
cdr3_length: 13
d_call: NA
cdr3_aa: CSASTSIPYEQYF

v_call: TRBV27
cdr3_length: 13
d_call: NA
cdr3_aa: CASSRQTNYGYTF

v_call: TRBV7-9
cdr3_length: 16
d_call: NA
cdr3_aa: CASSLGGGSSTDTQYF

v_call: TRBV6-2/TRBV6-3
cdr3_length: 17
d_call: TRBD2
cdr3_aa: CASSYSRLSGGSYEQYF

v_call: TRBV2
cdr3_length: 16
d_call: NA
cdr3_aa: CASQERAVMNTGELFF